Listed below are T cell receptor beta chains from one sample, sequenced in a study of blood T cell repertoires in COVID-19. Sequencing used immunoSEQ multiplex PCR; TCRdb keeps in-frame clones, though not all of them. The profile covers approximately 280,000 clones, with more than 85% appearing a single time and roughly 5% taken by the ten largest. Sequencing was carried out using peripheral blood. The origin of the receptors is a man aged 35 to 55 with acute or convalescent COVID-19. The CDR3 runs from the conserved cysteine through the conserved F or W. A D gene is named only where the DNA matches it firmly. The size field is filled for only some rows; it gives once, few, many or a size class.

d_call	v_call	clone_size	j_call	cdr3_nt	cdr3_aa
.	TRBV3-1/TRBV3-2	.	TRBJ1-3	TGTGCCAGCAGCCAAGGGAGCTCTGGAAACACCATATATTTT	CASSQGSSGNTIYF
TRBD2	TRBV7-3	.	TRBJ2-1	TGTGCCAGCAGCCTTAGCGGGGGGGCGAGGGCCTACAATGAGCAGTTCTTC	CASSLSGGARAYNEQFF
TRBD1	TRBV5-4	.	TRBJ1-1	TGTGCCAGCAGCATTGGACAGGGCGAGACTGAAGCTTTCTTT	CASSIGQGETEAFF
TRBD1	TRBV19	.	TRBJ1-3	TGTGCCAGTAGTATAACAGGGGGCTCTGGAAACACCATATATTTT	CASSITGGSGNTIYF
TRBD1	TRBV6-6	.	TRBJ1-5	TGTGCCAGCAGCTTAGGACAGGGATCCCCCAATCAGCCCCAGCATTTT	CASSLGQGSPNQPQHF
TRBD1	TRBV5-4	.	TRBJ1-3	TGTGCCAGCAGCTTGACCCGGGACAGTGGAAAGGGAAACACCATATATTTT	CASSLTRDSGKGNTIYF
.	TRBV11-1	.	TRBJ1-1	TGTGCCAGCAGCTTAGACCCGGGAGTAGGGGCTTTCTTT	CASSLDPGVGAFF
.	TRBV2	.	TRBJ1-1	TGTGCCAGCAGGGGACGGGGGGAAGCTTTCTTT	CASRGRGEAFF
.	TRBV12-3/TRBV12-4	.	TRBJ2-5	TGTGCCAGCAGTTTGAGAGAGACCCAGTACTTC	CASSLRETQYF
.	TRBV6-1	once	TRBJ1-3	TGTGCCAGCAGTGAATTTAGTATCTCTGGAAACACCATATATTTT	CASSEFSISGNTIYF
TRBD2	TRBV19	once	TRBJ2-1	TGTGCCAGTAGTGCGTCCGGGACTAGCTCCTACAATGAGCAGTTCTTC	CASSASGTSSYNEQFF
.	TRBV3-1/TRBV3-2	.	TRBJ1-3	TGTGCCACCTCGACAGCTGGAAACACCATATATTTT	CATSTAGNTIYF
.	TRBV5-8	.	TRBJ1-6	TGTGCCAGCAGCTTGGGGGGCGGCGATTCACCCCTCCACTTT	CASSLGGGDSPLHF
.	TRBV11-2	.	TRBJ2-7	TGTGCCAGCAGCTTAGGCGCACCCGTATTCTACGAGCAGTACTTC	CASSLGAPVFYEQYF
.	TRBV3-1/TRBV3-2	.	TRBJ1-5	TGTGCCAGCAGCCAAGACCCCCGGGGCAATCAGCCCCAGCATTTT	CASSQDPRGNQPQHF
TRBD1	TRBV19	once	TRBJ1-1	TGTGCCAGTAGTCTGACAGGGCTGAACACTGAAGCTTTCTTT	CASSLTGLNTEAFF
.	TRBV24-1	.	TRBJ1-2	TGTGCCACCAAAGCGGAAGGTGCTGGCTACACCTTC	CATKAEGAGYTF
.	TRBV11-2	.	TRBJ1-2	TGTGCCAGCAGCTTAGGACAGTCTGTAGGCTACACCTTC	CASSLGQSVGYTF
.	TRBV11-1	few	TRBJ2-1	TGTGCCAGCAGCTTACGAAGGGTCCGGCGGGACAATGAGCAGTTCTTC	CASSLRRVRRDNEQFF
.	TRBV28	.	TRBJ1-5	TGTGCCAGCAGGCCCCTATATAGCAATCAGCCCCAGCATTTT	CASRPLYSNQPQHF
.	TRBV5-4	.	TRBJ2-3	TGTGCCAGCAGCTCTGGCAGCACAGATACGCAGTATTTT	CASSSGSTDTQYF
.	TRBV9	.	TRBJ1-6	TGTGCCAGCAGCGTAGCCACAGGGACCTATAATTCACCCCTCCACTTT	CASSVATGTYNSPLHF
TRBD1	TRBV7-8	.	TRBJ2-1	TGTGCCAGCACCCAGGGGGTCTCCTACAATGAGCAGTTCTTC	CASTQGVSYNEQFF
TRBD1	TRBV24-1	.	TRBJ1-6	TGTGCCACCAGTGACCCTGGACAGGGGGCGAATTCACCCCTCCACTTT	CATSDPGQGANSPLHF
.	TRBV7-9	.	TRBJ1-3	TGTGCCAGCAGCCCGGGTGCAGACTCTGGAAACACCATATATTTT	CASSPGADSGNTIYF
TRBD1	TRBV6-2/TRBV6-3	.	TRBJ2-7	TGTGCCAGCAGCCCCTCCACCGGGACAGGCATCTACGAGCAGTACTTC	CASSPSTGTGIYEQYF
.	TRBV19	.	TRBJ1-5	TGTGCCAGTAGTATCCGTGGAGTCAATCAGCCCCAGCATTTT	CASSIRGVNQPQHF
.	TRBV6-5	once	TRBJ1-4	TGTGCCAGCAGTCGGGACATCCCAACTAATGAAAAACTGTTTTTT	CASSRDIPTNEKLFF
.	TRBV25-1	.	TRBJ1-6	TGTGCCAGCAGTGAATATAGGGGGGGCGGGAATTCACCCCTCCACTTT	CASSEYRGGGNSPLHF
.	TRBV4-1	.	TRBJ1-2	TGCGCCAGCAGCCAAGGTCCGGTACTAGGTTACACCTTC	CASSQGPVLGYTF
.	TRBV27	once	TRBJ1-2	TGTGCCAGCAGTTTATCGGCAGGGCGAATCTATGGCTACACCTTC	CASSLSAGRIYGYTF
.	TRBV5-1	once	TRBJ1-1	TGCGCCAGCAGCTCCTCGACAGAAAGTACTGAAGCTTTCTTT	CASSSSTESTEAFF
.	TRBV5-1	.	TRBJ2-6	TGCGCCAGCAGCCCCTTAGGGGCCAACGTCCTGACTTTC	CASSPLGANVLTF
.	TRBV6-5	.	TRBJ1-5	TGTGCCAGCAGTTACGAATCAGGGCAGCATCAGCCCCAGCATTTT	CASSYESGQHQPQHF
TRBD2	TRBV27	.	TRBJ2-1	TGTGCCAGCAGTTTAATCCCGCGGGGGGTTTACAATGAGCAGTTCTTC	CASSLIPRGVYNEQFF
TRBD2	TRBV20-1	.	TRBJ2-2	TGCAGTGCTAGTTCTACTAGCGGGACCGGGGAGCTGTTTTTT	CSASSTSGTGELFF
TRBD1	TRBV30	.	TRBJ1-3	TGTGCCTGGAGCCCCGGACAGGGTGCTAGAAACACCATATATTTT	CAWSPGQGARNTIYF
TRBD1	TRBV10-3	.	TRBJ1-2	TGTGCCATCCGGGACAGCGGGTGGTATGGCTACACCTTC	CAIRDSGWYGYTF
.	TRBV12-2	.	TRBJ2-1	TGTGCAAGTCGCTTCCATACTAGGCCCGAGCAGTTCTTC	CASRFHTRPEQFF
.	TRBV11-2	.	TRBJ1-2	TGTGCCAGCAGCTTAGATTCAGGTGCTGGCTACACCTTC	CASSLDSGAGYTF
TRBD2	TRBV13	.	TRBJ2-3	TGTGCCAGCAGCGGTCGACTAGCGGGGGGTCTAGAAGATACGCAGTATTTT	CASSGRLAGGLEDTQYF